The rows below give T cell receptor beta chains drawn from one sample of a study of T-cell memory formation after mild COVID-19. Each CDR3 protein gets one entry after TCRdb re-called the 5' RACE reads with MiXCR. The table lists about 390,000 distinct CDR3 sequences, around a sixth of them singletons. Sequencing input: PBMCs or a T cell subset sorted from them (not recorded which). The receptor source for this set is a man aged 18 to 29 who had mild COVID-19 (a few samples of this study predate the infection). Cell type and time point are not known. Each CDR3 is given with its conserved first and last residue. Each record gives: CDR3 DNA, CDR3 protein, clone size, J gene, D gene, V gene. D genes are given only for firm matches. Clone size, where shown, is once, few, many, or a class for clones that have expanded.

cdr3_nt: TGTGCCAGCAGCCCCTGGGACCGGCTAGGGGAGCTGTTTTTT
cdr3_aa: CASSPWDRLGELFF
clone_size: few
j_call: TRBJ2-2
d_call: -
v_call: TRBV3-1

cdr3_nt: TGCGCCAGCAGCCGCCTTTCCCCGACATTGTACTACAATGAGCAGTTCTTC
cdr3_aa: CASSRLSPTLYYNEQFF
clone_size: -
j_call: TRBJ2-1
d_call: -
v_call: TRBV5-1

cdr3_nt: TGTGCCAGCAGCTTAGGTCGCCTCAAAGGGTACAATGAGCAGTTCTTC
cdr3_aa: CASSLGRLKGYNEQFF
clone_size: -
j_call: TRBJ2-1
d_call: -
v_call: TRBV7-4

cdr3_nt: TGTGCCAGCAGCTTGCGTACCGGGAGAGACTATGGCTACACCTTC
cdr3_aa: CASSLRTGRDYGYTF
clone_size: few
j_call: TRBJ1-2
d_call: -
v_call: TRBV7-2

cdr3_nt: TGTGCCAGCAGTTACTGGACAGACACAGATACGCAGTATTTT
cdr3_aa: CASSYWTDTDTQYF
clone_size: many
j_call: TRBJ2-3
d_call: -
v_call: TRBV6-5

cdr3_nt: TGCGCCAGCAGCCCTAGGTGGACTAGTATCTCGCCCACAGATACGCAGTATTTT
cdr3_aa: CASSPRWTSISPTDTQYF
clone_size: -
j_call: TRBJ2-3
d_call: TRBD2
v_call: TRBV4-1

cdr3_nt: TGCGCCAGCAGCTTGTTCCCCGACAGGGGGCTTGAAAAACTGTTTTTT
cdr3_aa: CASSLFPDRGLEKLFF
clone_size: -
j_call: TRBJ1-4
d_call: TRBD1
v_call: TRBV5-1

cdr3_nt: TGTGCCAGCAGTTTCCGGGATGTCTCTGGAAACACCATATATTTT
cdr3_aa: CASSFRDVSGNTIYF
clone_size: -
j_call: TRBJ1-3
d_call: -
v_call: TRBV12-3/TRBV12-4

cdr3_nt: TGTGCCAGCAGCGTAGGCCTGGCGAACTCCTACGAGCAGTACTTC
cdr3_aa: CASSVGLANSYEQYF
clone_size: few
j_call: TRBJ2-7
d_call: -
v_call: TRBV7-7

cdr3_nt: TGCGCCAGCCACCAGGGGCGTAGGAAGGATGAAGCTTTCTTT
cdr3_aa: CASHQGRRKDEAFF
clone_size: few
j_call: TRBJ1-1
d_call: -
v_call: TRBV5-1

cdr3_nt: TGTGCCACCAGCTACAGCGAGAACACTGAAGCTTTCTTT
cdr3_aa: CATSYSENTEAFF
clone_size: -
j_call: TRBJ1-1
d_call: -
v_call: TRBV15

cdr3_nt: TGCAGCGTACGAGGGGGAACGAATCAGCCCCAGCATTTT
cdr3_aa: CSVRGGTNQPQHF
clone_size: few
j_call: TRBJ1-5
d_call: -
v_call: TRBV29-1

cdr3_nt: TGTGCCAGCAGCTTAGAGCGGGTGAACACTGAAGCTTTCTTT
cdr3_aa: CASSLERVNTEAFF
clone_size: -
j_call: TRBJ1-1
d_call: -
v_call: TRBV7-2

cdr3_nt: TGTGCCAGCAGCCGGCAACGATCAGCGGGGACAGATACGCAGTATTTT
cdr3_aa: CASSRQRSAGTDTQYF
clone_size: many
j_call: TRBJ2-3
d_call: TRBD2
v_call: TRBV7-9

cdr3_nt: TGTGCCAGCAGTAAAGATTCGGGCCAAGAGACCCAGTACTTC
cdr3_aa: CASSKDSGQETQYF
clone_size: few
j_call: TRBJ2-5
d_call: -
v_call: TRBV12-3/TRBV12-4

cdr3_nt: TGTGCCAGTGGGCTTTTCACAGATACGCAGTATTTT
cdr3_aa: CASGLFTDTQYF
clone_size: -
j_call: TRBJ2-3
d_call: -
v_call: TRBV6-5

cdr3_nt: TGTGCCAGCAGCTTAGGGTCTAGGGCTGAGACCCAGTACTTC
cdr3_aa: CASSLGSRAETQYF
clone_size: few
j_call: TRBJ2-5
d_call: -
v_call: TRBV11-2

cdr3_nt: TGTGCCAGCAGCCCTCCGGACGGGAGCTCCTACAATGAGCAGTTCTTC
cdr3_aa: CASSPPDGSSYNEQFF
clone_size: few
j_call: TRBJ2-1
d_call: -
v_call: TRBV7-9

cdr3_nt: TGTGCCAGCAGCCCCACGGGGACGGATAGCAATCAGCCCCAGCATTTT
cdr3_aa: CASSPTGTDSNQPQHF
clone_size: -
j_call: TRBJ1-5
d_call: -
v_call: TRBV5-5

cdr3_nt: TGTGCCTGGAGTGCCTCCGCCGTGGGGCAGGGAAACACCATATATTTT
cdr3_aa: CAWSASAVGQGNTIYF
clone_size: -
j_call: TRBJ1-3
d_call: -
v_call: TRBV30

cdr3_nt: TGTGCCAGCAGTTACCTTTCAGATACGCAGTATTTT
cdr3_aa: CASSYLSDTQYF
clone_size: few
j_call: TRBJ2-3
d_call: -
v_call: TRBV6-6

cdr3_nt: TGTGCCAGCAGCGTCCGGGTCCCACTGCAGGGAAACACCATATATTTT
cdr3_aa: CASSVRVPLQGNTIYF
clone_size: many
j_call: TRBJ1-3
d_call: -
v_call: TRBV5-6

cdr3_nt: TGTGCCAGCAGCTTAGGTTCGGGACTTTCCTTGTACTTC
cdr3_aa: CASSLGSGLSLYF
clone_size: few
j_call: TRBJ2-5
d_call: -
v_call: TRBV11-2

cdr3_nt: TGTGCCAGCAGTCCACAGGGTGTAAGCACCGGGGAGCTGTTTTTT
cdr3_aa: CASSPQGVSTGELFF
clone_size: few
j_call: TRBJ2-2
d_call: -
v_call: TRBV6-4

cdr3_nt: TGTGCCAGCAGCCCCGGACTAGCCAACTACGAGCAGTACTTC
cdr3_aa: CASSPGLANYEQYF
clone_size: -
j_call: TRBJ2-7
d_call: TRBD2
v_call: TRBV7-2

cdr3_nt: TGCAGCGTGGATACAGGGGGGGGTCAGCCCCAGCATTTT
cdr3_aa: CSVDTGGGQPQHF
clone_size: -
j_call: TRBJ1-5
d_call: TRBD1
v_call: TRBV29-1

cdr3_nt: TGTGCCAGCTCACCCCCAGCAACTAATGAAAAACTGTTTTTT
cdr3_aa: CASSPPATNEKLFF
clone_size: -
j_call: TRBJ1-4
d_call: -
v_call: TRBV18

cdr3_nt: TGCGCCAGCAGCCAAGATGGATCAGGGGCGATAAGGAACACCGGGGAGCTGTTTTTT
cdr3_aa: CASSQDGSGAIRNTGELFF
clone_size: -
j_call: TRBJ2-2
d_call: -
v_call: TRBV4-3